Below are 21 T cell receptor beta chains sequenced from a single sample in a study of CD8 T cells in Susac syndrome. Random hexamers were used to reverse transcribe the RNA input (about 0.45 to 1 ug). From the immunoSEQ multiplex PCR reads, TCRdb called clonotypes with MiXCR, one entry per CDR3 protein. The table has about 73,000 distinct CDR3 sequences, about 95% seen once. Sequenced input: CD8+ T cells from PBMCs. The receptors were gathered from a human donor with multiple sclerosis.

The V call is TRBV29-1, the J call TRBJ2-2; D possibly uses TRBD1 or TRBD2 (5 bases each). CDR1 and CDR2 (germline): SQVTM, ANQGSEA. The V end was cut by 3 bases, the J end by 1 base, with 9 bases between. The CDR3 runs to 14 residues. The CDR3 protein is CSVEGTENTGELFF. CDR3 nucleotides: TGCAGCGTTGAGGGGACGGAGAACACCGGGGAGCTGTTTTTT.

The V call is TRBV7-9, the J call TRBJ1-1, with a tentative D call TRBD1 (6 bases). This CDR3 comprises 13 residues. CDR1 and CDR2 from the germline V gene are SEHNR and FQNEAQ (reference sequence). Trimming took off 2 bases at V and 6 bases at J, with 10 bases between the two ends. The DNA of the CDR3 is TGTGCCAGCAGCTTACCGCAGGGGCCTGAAGCTTTCTTT. It translates to CASSLPQGPEAFF.

This rearrangement joins TRBV19 to TRBJ2-7, with 10 positions matching TRBD1. After removal of 1 base from V and 4 bases from J, the junction contained 7 bases not matched to a gene. Germline assignment: CDR1 LNHDA and CDR2 SQIVND (reference sequence). CDR3 length equals 16 residues. CDR3 in amino acids: CASSIGRQGASYEQYF. In DNA, the CDR3 is TGTGCCAGTAGTATAGGAAGACAGGGGGCCTCGTACGAGCAGTACTTC.

The CDR3 nucleotides are TGCGCCAGCAGCATCCGGGACAGGGGAAATGAGCAGTTCTTC. It encodes CASSIRDRGNEQFF. V is TRBV5-1 and J is TRBJ2-1, with 10 positions matching TRBD1. This CDR3 is 14 amino acids long. With V trimmed by 4 bases and J by 7 bases, 5 bases remained unmatched. In germline, CDR1 is SGHRS, CDR2 YFSETQ.

The chain combines TRBV3-1 with TRBJ2-7; tentative D call: TRBD2 (6 bases). The CDR3 is made up of 16 amino acids. Germline CDR1 and CDR2: LGHDT and YNNKEL (reference sequence). V was shortened by 1 base and J by 3 bases, with 16 bases between the two germline ends. The CDR3 bases are TGTGCCAGCAGCCAAGGGCCCCGGACTAACGACTACGAGCAGTACTTC. Its translation is CASSQGPRTNDYEQYF.

This chain connects TRBV7-9 to TRBJ2-5; tentatively, D is TRBD2 (6 bases). The germline V gene has CDR1 SEHNR and CDR2 FQNEAQ (reference sequence). The CDR3 sequence is 15 residues long. V lost 2 bases and J 1 base, leaving 11 bases between the germline ends. This chain's CDR3 is CASSLTIAAQETQYF. CDR3 nucleotides: TGTGCCAGCAGCTTAACCATAGCGGCCCAAGAGACCCAGTACTTC.

The chain has TRBV20-1 and TRBJ2-3, with TRBD2 matching over 14 bases. Germline-derived CDR1 and CDR2 are DFQATT and SNEGSKA (reference sequence). J was trimmed by 2 bases and V by 3 bases; bases with no gene match: 16. The CDR3 has 20 amino acids. This CDR3 reads CSASSGGGLAGGGNTDTQYF. The DNA of the CDR3 is TGCAGTGCTAGCTCAGGCGGAGGACTAGCGGGAGGTGGCAACACAGATACGCAGTATTTT.

The chain combines TRBV6-5 with TRBJ1-1, with 7 bases matching TRBD1. J gave up 10 bases and V 11 bases, and 1 base lay outside the gene matches. Germline V lookup: CDR1 MNHEY, CDR2 SVGAGI. The CDR3 is 8 residues long. The CDR3 protein is CAAGGAFF. The CDR3 DNA follows: TGTGCCGCAGGGGGAGCTTTCTTT.

The V and J genes are TRBV6-1 and TRBJ1-5, with D possibly being TRBD1 (5 bases). The CDR3 spans 12 residues. Germline lookup yields CDR1 MNHNS and CDR2 SASEGT. The V end lost 1 base, the J end lost 13 bases, and 11 bases lay between the germline ends. In nucleotides, the CDR3 is TGTGCCAGCAGTGAAGATGGGCCAGGGCAGCATTTT. Encoded protein: CASSEDGPGQHF.

The chain recombines TRBV5-1 with TRBJ1-1; possibly TRBD1 for D (6 bases). From germline, CDR1 is SGHRS and CDR2 YFSETQ. V lost 6 bases to trimming and J lost 3 bases, with 24 bases between them. The CDR3 runs 17 residues. CDR3 amino acids: CASKGTGTMGMDTEAFF. The CDR3 nucleotides are TGCGCCAGCAAGGGCACAGGGACTATGGGTATGGACACTGAAGCTTTCTTT.

This chain uses TRBV5-1 with TRBJ2-4; D is possibly TRBD2 (6 bases). The CDR3 runs to 18 residues. V was clipped by 4 bases and J by 1 base, with 21 bases between them. Germline V gene data show CDR1 as SGHRS and CDR2 as YFSETQ. For the CDR3, the DNA is TGCGCCAGCAGCGCCGGTATTGGGACTGGTCCGGCCAAAAACATTCAGTACTTC. Translation gives CASSAGIGTGPAKNIQYF.

The rearrangement links TRBV27 to TRBJ2-1, with TRBD2 identical over 12 bases. This CDR3 is built from 15 residues. CDR1 and CDR2 from the germline V gene are MNHEY and SMNVEV (reference sequence). Germline trimming cut 8 bases from V and 2 bases from J; bases unmatched to any gene: 4. In DNA, the CDR3 is TGTGCCAGCCGCGGACTAGCGGGACCCTACAATGAGCAGTTCTTC. It codes for CASRGLAGPYNEQFF.

The chain couples TRBV7-9 to TRBJ2-5; D remains unclear. The CDR3 length is 12 residues. Germline CDR1 reads SEHNR; CDR2 reads FQNEAQ (reference sequence). The V gene lost 5 bases and the J gene lost 5 bases, with 9 bases spanning the gap. The CDR3 here is CASSRGVETQYF. The CDR3 DNA reads TGTGCCAGCAGCCGAGGAGTGGAGACCCAGTACTTC.

V gene TRBV6-1 combines with J gene TRBJ2-7; weak D call: TRBD1 (6 bases). The V end was cut by 5 bases, the J end by 0 bases, with 23 bases between. This CDR3 contains 18 residues. Looked up from germline, CDR1 is MNHNS and CDR2 is SASEGT. The CDR3: CASSPTNDRTYYSYEQYF. The DNA of the CDR3 is TGTGCCAGCAGTCCGACAAACGACAGGACCTACTACTCCTACGAGCAGTACTTC.

The chain combines TRBV20-1 with TRBJ2-2; 8 bases align to TRBD2. Germline CDR1 and CDR2: DFQATT and SNEGSKA (reference sequence). The CDR3 extends over 16 amino acids. V gave up 3 bases and J gave up 4 bases; unmatched junction bases: 10. CDR3 sequence reads: CSARKGLAGRTGELFF. The CDR3 region has the DNA TGCAGTGCTAGGAAGGGGCTAGCGGGCCGCACCGGGGAGCTGTTTTTT.

The V and J genes are TRBV11-1 and TRBJ2-5, with TRBD2 identical over 11 bases. Germline loops: CDR1 SGHAT, CDR2 FQDESV (reference sequence). The junction had 5 bases not matched to a gene; V was cut back by 1 base and J by 1 base. The CDR3 spans 17 residues. The CDR3 sequence is CASSLGGLAEIQETQYF. The CDR3 bases are TGTGCCAGCAGCTTAGGGGGACTAGCGGAGATCCAAGAGACCCAGTACTTC. The whole variable domain, filled in from reference TRBV11-1 and TRBJ2-5, reads EAEVAQSPRYKITEKSQAVAFWCDPISGHATLYWYRQILGQGPELLVQFQDESVVDDSQLPKDRFSAERLKGVDSTLKIQPAELGDSAMYLCASSLGGLAEIQETQYFGPGTRLLVL.

Here the CDR3 reads CASSQSQDKYLNEQFF. The DNA of the CDR3 is TGCGCCAGCAGTCAATCGCAGGACAAATACCTCAATGAGCAGTTCTTC. The chain has TRBV23-1 and TRBJ2-1; D is perhaps TRBD1 (5 bases). TRBV23-1 is placed among ORFs of uncertain function. This CDR3 has 16 residues. Between the trimmed V and J ends, which lost 0 bases and 6 bases, there was a span of 15 bases.

The chain carries TRBV2 and TRBJ1-2; D may be TRBD1 (5 bases). The CDR3 is 13 residues long. Germline V gives CDR1 SNHLY, CDR2 FYNNEI. The V end was cut by 11 bases, the J end by 10 bases, with 23 bases between. CDR3 region: CALGGTISLHYTF. In DNA, the CDR3 is TGTGCCCTTGGGGGAACCATCTCCCTTCACTACACCTTC.

V and J are TRBV27 and TRBJ2-1, with TRBD1 matching over 7 bases. The CDR3 spans 16 residues. Trimming cost V 2 bases and J 7 bases; bases outside gene matches: 11. The germline CDR1 and CDR2 sequences are MNHEY and SMNVEV (reference sequence). In DNA form, the CDR3 reads TGTGCCAGCAGTTTACTTTTGGGAGAGACAGGGAATGAGCAGTTCTTC. This encodes CASSLLLGETGNEQFF.

This chain uses TRBV3-1 with TRBJ1-2; no clear D gene. The germline V gene has CDR1 LGHDT and CDR2 YNNKEL (reference sequence). With 0 bases removed from V and 6 bases from J, the gap between germline ends came to 8 bases. CDR3 length: 13 residues. The CDR3 nucleotides read TGTGCCAGCAGCCAAGAGCGCGCTAATGGCTACACCTTC. This encodes CASSQERANGYTF.

The chain employs TRBV5-4 and TRBJ2-7; D possibly corresponds to TRBD2 (6 bases). Germline V CDR1 and CDR2: SGHNT, YYREEE (reference sequence). The CDR3 length is 14 residues. V was shortened by 2 bases and J by 6 bases, with 15 bases between the two germline ends. CDR3 sequence (DNA): TGTGCCAGCAGCTTTTTCGGAGGGAGTAGCGAGCAGTACTTC. Translation: CASSFFGGSSEQYF.